This note documents a single TCR beta chain sequence. Its antigen is currently not known. No much larger clone exists at a distance of one base, and base qualities are not known. Genomic DNA was extracted from sorted cells using the Qiagen DNeasy Kit. Deep sequencing of the TCR beta chain was done on the immunoSEQ platform. On the authors' methods: Repertoire data analysis was performed with the immunoSEQ Analyzer software. TCRdb stores this immuneACCESS table with in-frame sequences only. Part of the clones is absent; in the studies checked, under half of the shortfall reflects unresolved V genes, and no reason is known for the rest. The V and J calls and clone size were taken over from that table, and D and trimming were inferred from the DNA. The sample records about 17,000 clones, approximately 88% of which are singletons. The ten most abundant clones make up under 30% of the sample. The CDR3 has 12 amino acids, counting the end cysteine and phenylalanine. Just CDR3 DNA is preserved here, 36 bases in frame from base 1. The germline V end is reduced by 4 bases and the J end by 9 bases; junction bases left unmatched: 6. CDR1 and CDR2 are drawn from the germline V gene: SGHDT, YYEEEE.

The treatment or condition label of this sample denotes: AdE1-LMPpoly-expanded autologous EBV-specific T-cell therapy followed by anti-PD-1 nivolumab. This sample is part of a study of EBV T-cell therapy then PD-1 blockade in nasopharyngeal carcinoma (dated by TCRdb to about 2021). Sequencing used CD8+ T cells from blood, obtained at day 0 from a patient whose treatment included autologous EBV-specific T cells and nivolumab. The sequence links TRBV5-6 to TRBJ2-5, and 7 junctional nucleotides match TRBD2. The TCR originated in a man in his forties or fifties with nasopharyngeal carcinoma. In nucleotide form, the sequence is TGTGCCAGCAGCCTGGGAGGGAGAGCCCAGTACTTC. Its protein product is CASSLGGRAQYF.